The 27 T cell receptor beta chains presented below share a single source sample, sequenced in a study of OX40 agonist ivuxolimab in advanced cancers. Assay used: immunoSEQ multiplex PCR; TCRdb lists only in-frame clones, some missing. The sample yields around 80,000 clones, around 86% seen once. The material was CD4+ or CD8+ T cells sorted from blood, obtained in a trial of the OX40 agonist ivuxolimab. These receptors came from an adult with an advanced solid tumor such as melanoma, head and neck, liver or kidney cancer.

As for this clone: This sample also contains other DNA sequences that code for the same CDR3. The chain employs TRBV18 and TRBJ1-5; no clear D gene. CDR3 length: 14 amino acids. From germline, CDR1 is KGHSH and CDR2 LQKENI. With 3 bases removed from V and 3 bases from J, the gap between germline ends came to 9 bases. CDR3 sequence reads: CASSPSDFNQPQHF. For the CDR3, the DNA is TGTGCCAGCTCACCTTCAGATTTCAATCAGCCCCAGCATTTT.

This clone was observed a handful of times. V usage is TRBV30 and J usage is TRBJ2-3, with 7 bases matching TRBD2. There are 15 residues in the CDR3. The germline V gene encodes CDR1 GTSNPN and CDR2 SVGIG (reference sequence). V was clipped by 0 bases and J by 6 bases; unmatched bases: 9. In nucleotides, the CDR3 is TGTGCCTGGAGTGTACTCAGCGGGGTGGCCGATACGCAGTATTTT. Amino acid sequence: CAWSVLSGVADTQYF.

CDR3 nucleotide sequence: TGTGCCAGCAGCGCCAGCGGCCTCCCGGGCAATGAGCAGTTCTTC. Its translation: CASSASGLPGNEQFF. This rearrangement joins TRBV9 to TRBJ2-1; weak D call: TRBD2 (5 bases). The germline V and J ends were trimmed by 3 bases and 6 bases, with 16 bases remaining between them. This CDR3 region has 15 residues. Germline CDR1 reads SGDLS; CDR2 reads YYNGEE. The complete variable domain, with remaining parts taken from reference TRBV9 and TRBJ2-1, reads DSGVTQTPKHLITATGQRVTLRCSPRSGDLSVYWYQQSLDQGLQFLIQYYNGEERAKGNILERFSAQQFPDLHSELNLSSLELGDSALYFCASSASGLPGNEQFFGPGTRLTVL.

The count of this clone is one. This chain connects TRBV7-2 to TRBJ1-2; D uncertain. V gave up 1 base and J gave up 4 bases, with 7 bases separating them. Germline loops: CDR1 SGHTA, CDR2 FQGNSA. The CDR3 consists of 13 residues. CDR3 residues: CASSLENSYGYTF. The CDR3 DNA reads as TGTGCCAGCAGCTTAGAGAATAGCTATGGCTACACCTTC.

The chain combines TRBV11-2 with TRBJ1-1; 8 nucleotides line up with TRBD1. CDR1 and CDR2 from the germline V gene are SGHAT and FQNNGV. Trimming removed 4 bases from V and 3 bases from J; junction bases left unmatched: 7. This CDR3 has 15 residues. CDR3 region: CASSSPYRGDTEAFF. The CDR3 DNA reads as TGTGCCAGCAGCTCCCCCTACAGGGGGGACACTGAAGCTTTCTTT. Full variable domain (missing parts from reference TRBV11-2 and TRBJ1-1): EAGVAQSPRYKIIEKRQSVAFWCNPISGHATLYWYQQILGQGPKLLIQFQNNGVVDDSQLPKDRFSAERLKGVDSTLKIQPAKLEDSAVYLCASSSPYRGDTEAFFGQGTRLTVV.

As DNA, the CDR3 is TGTGCCTGGGAGAAAGACAGGGGTCAGCCCCAGCATTTT. Translating gives CAWEKDRGQPQHF. This sequence joins TRBV30 and TRBJ1-5; TRBD1 agrees at 8 bases. V shed 5 bases and J 6 bases; nucleotides not matched to a gene: 6. The CDR3 extends over 13 amino acids. Germline V lookup: CDR1 GTSNPN, CDR2 SVGIG (reference sequence).

The chain is built from TRBV7-8 and TRBJ2-7; perhaps TRBD2 as D (6 bases). V gave up 1 base and J gave up 6 bases, with 13 bases separating them. In germline, CDR1 is SGHVS, CDR2 FQNEAQ. The CDR3 is 14 residues long. This chain's CDR3 is CASSLEEGRVEQYF. The CDR3 DNA reads TGTGCCAGCAGCTTAGAGGAGGGGCGGGTCGAGCAGTACTTC.

This clone came up once. CDR3 bases: TGTGCCTGGAATACATCGTCATTTTCCTACGAGCAGTACTTC. It encodes CAWNTSSFSYEQYF. The rearrangement uses TRBV30 and TRBJ2-7; D unresolved. Germline values: CDR1 GTSNPN, CDR2 SVGIG (reference sequence). The CDR3 spans 14 residues. V lost 4 bases, J lost 1 base, and 14 bases lay in between.

V is TRBV6-4 and J is TRBJ2-2, with 7 positions matching TRBD2. The CDR3 length is 13 residues. After removal of 4 bases from V and 5 bases from J, the junction contained 1 base not matched to a gene. The germline V gene has CDR1 MRHNA and CDR2 SNTAGT. CDR3 sequence: CASSGEGTGELFF. CDR3 in DNA: TGTGCCAGCAGTGGGGAGGGTACCGGGGAGCTGTTTTTT.

This clone appeared once. V usage is TRBV6-6 and J usage is TRBJ2-5; 9 bases align to TRBD2. This CDR3 is built from 16 residues. Losses at the gene ends were 5 bases for V and 4 bases for J; bases not matched to a gene: 11. CDR1 and CDR2 from the germline V gene are MNHNY and SVGAGI (reference sequence). The CDR3 nucleotides are TGTGCCAGCAGTCCCCGGGGTAGCGGGAGTCGAGAGACCCAGTACTTC. It is translated as CASSPRGSGSRETQYF.

The rearrangement uses TRBV2 and TRBJ2-2, with D possibly matching TRBD2 (5 bases). This CDR3 comprises 16 residues. Germline loops: CDR1 SNHLY, CDR2 FYNNEI. The V and J ends lost 7 bases and 4 bases respectively, with 19 bases between them. The CDR3 DNA sequence: TGTGCCAGCAAATTGTCCCCGAGGGATGTCACCGGGGAGCTGTTTTTT. It is translated as CASKLSPRDVTGELFF.

CDR3 nucleotides: TGTGCCAGCAGCTTGCCAGCGAACACTGAAGCTTTCTTT. Its protein product is CASSLPANTEAFF. The chain employs TRBV7-2 and TRBJ1-1, with D uncertain. V was clipped by 3 bases and J by 1 base, with 6 bases between them. Germline V gene lookup returns CDR1 SGHTA and CDR2 FQGNSA. This CDR3 is 13 amino acids long.

The chain is built from TRBV4-3 and TRBJ2-7; TRBD1 agrees at 8 bases. The V gene's germline CDR1 is LGHNA and CDR2 YSLEER. This CDR3 region has 13 residues. V shed 4 bases, J shed 5 bases, and the junction held 4 bases outside the gene matches. This chain's CDR3 is CASSRQGNNEQYF. CDR3 sequence (DNA): TGCGCCAGCAGCCGACAGGGGAATAACGAGCAGTACTTC.

This chain uses TRBV7-2 with TRBJ1-3, with D uncertain. Germline V gene sequence: CDR1 SGHTA, CDR2 FQGNSA. The CDR3 runs to 14 residues. Trimming took 0 bases from V and 6 from J, leaving 9 bases between them. The CDR3 DNA reads as TGTGCCAGCAGCTTAGCCCACCTCCTAAACACCATATATTTT. Its protein is CASSLAHLLNTIYF.

A remark on this clone: Germline is not matched at one junction end, which may reflect a read error. CDR3 in DNA: TGTGCCAGCAGTCTAATACCCGGGACAGGAATTTTT. The encoded protein is CASSLIPGTGIF. V usage is TRBV6-6 and J usage is TRBJ1-5, with 8 bases that match TRBD1. CDR3 length: 12 residues. Looked up from germline, CDR1 is MNHNY and CDR2 is SVGAGI (reference sequence).

The chain is built from TRBV7-9 and TRBJ1-1; no definite D call. Germline-derived CDR1 and CDR2 are SEHNR and FQNEAQ (reference sequence). The germline V and J ends were trimmed by 5 bases and 3 bases, with 13 bases remaining between them. This CDR3 is built from 14 residues. The CDR3 DNA reads TGTGCCAGCAGCCTATCCATAAGGGACACTGAAGCTTTCTTT. It specifies CASSLSIRDTEAFF.

This sequence joins TRBV7-9 and TRBJ2-7; 7 nucleotides match TRBD2. J was trimmed by 6 bases and V by 6 bases; bases with no gene match: 5. The CDR3 length is 12 residues. CDR1 is SEHNR, CDR2 FQNEAQ, per germline (reference sequence). The CDR3 spells CASSPAGVEQYF. In nucleotides, the CDR3 is TGTGCCAGCAGTCCTGCGGGGGTCGAGCAGTACTTC.

The chain couples TRBV5-1 to TRBJ2-2; TRBD1 agrees at 7 bases. The CDR3 runs 15 residues. V gave up 6 bases and J gave up 1 base; unmatched junction bases: 6. The V gene's germline CDR1 is SGHRS and CDR2 YFSETQ. CDR3 nucleotides: TGCGCCAGCAACCCGAACAGGGGGAACACCGGGGAGCTGTTTTTT. Protein product: CASNPNRGNTGELFF.

The chain combines TRBV6-6 with TRBJ1-2, with 8 bases fitting TRBD1. The CDR3 sequence is 15 residues long. CDR1 is MNHNY and CDR2 is SVGAGI in the germline V gene (reference sequence). V shed 2 bases, J shed 2 bases, and the junction held 4 bases outside the gene matches. The CDR3, as DNA: TGTGCCAGCAGTTACCGGGGACAGGCGAACTATGGCTACACCTTC. This translates into CASSYRGQANYGYTF.

This clone was seen just once. The V gene is TRBV6-4, the J gene TRBJ1-1; 7 bases fit TRBD1. After removal of 4 bases from V and 8 bases from J, the junction contained 1 base not matched to a gene. The germline V gene encodes CDR1 MRHNA and CDR2 SNTAGT. The CDR3 spans 11 residues. The CDR3 DNA sequence: TGTGCCAGCAGTGGACAGGGAGAAGCTTTCTTT. Translation: CASSGQGEAFF.

This chain joins TRBV2 and TRBJ1-5, with a tentative D call TRBD1 (6 bases). Germline CDR1 and CDR2: SNHLY and FYNNEI. V dropped 1 base and J dropped 7 bases, with 14 bases sitting between them. The CDR3 is 15 amino acids. CDR3 loop: CASSEVSGARQPQHF. For the CDR3, the DNA is TGTGCCAGCAGTGAAGTATCGGGGGCGAGGCAGCCCCAGCATTTT.

This rearrangement joins TRBV27 to TRBJ2-3; 11 bases fit TRBD1. The length of the CDR3 is 18 residues. Germline CDR1 and CDR2: MNHEY and SMNVEV (reference sequence). After removal of 2 bases from V and 6 bases from J, the junction contained 13 bases not matched to a gene. The CDR3 region has the DNA TGTGCCAGCAGTTTACGGGCTTCTCGGGACAGGGGGGCGGATACGCAGTATTTT. Amino acids: CASSLRASRDRGADTQYF.

V usage is TRBV27 and J usage is TRBJ2-7, with 12 bases that match TRBD1. V gave up 4 bases and J gave up 7 bases; unmatched junction bases: 14. This CDR3 spans 17 amino acids. Germline V gives CDR1 MNHEY, CDR2 SMNVEV (reference sequence). The CDR3 here is CASSYGTGQGARVEQYF. The CDR3 DNA follows: TGTGCCAGCAGTTACGGAACGGGACAGGGGGCGAGGGTGGAGCAGTACTTC.

The V gene is TRBV5-1, the J gene TRBJ2-2; the match to TRBD2 covers 8 bases. J lost 3 bases, V lost 0 bases, and 1 base had no gene match. Germline V lookup: CDR1 SGHRS, CDR2 YFSETQ. The CDR3 is 15 amino acids. In DNA form, the CDR3 reads TGCGCCAGCAGCTTGGGACTAGCGTACACCGGGGAGCTGTTTTTT. Its protein is CASSLGLAYTGELFF.

The genes are TRBV9 and TRBJ2-1; 10 bases are a match to TRBD2. J gave up 6 bases and V 4 bases, and 7 bases lay outside the gene matches. The germline gives CDR1 SGDLS, CDR2 YYNGEE. The CDR3 is made up of 15 amino acids. The CDR3 loop is CASSLGLAGVNEQFF. The CDR3 DNA is TGTGCCAGCAGCCTGGGGCTAGCGGGAGTCAATGAGCAGTTCTTC. The complete variable domain, with remaining parts taken from reference TRBV9 and TRBJ2-1, reads DSGVTQTPKHLITATGQRVTLRCSPRSGDLSVYWYQQSLDQGLQFLIQYYNGEERAKGNILERFSAQQFPDLHSELNLSSLELGDSALYFCASSLGLAGVNEQFFGPGTRLTVL.

The rearrangement uses TRBV7-2 and TRBJ2-7; D unresolved. CDR1 is SGHTA, CDR2 FQGNSA, per germline. There are 14 residues in the CDR3. Trimming stripped 1 base from V and 7 bases from J, with 14 bases between. The CDR3 protein is CASSLDFPAIEQYF. The CDR3 DNA follows: TGTGCCAGCAGCTTAGATTTTCCAGCGATAGAGCAGTACTTC.

V gene TRBV5-1 combines with J gene TRBJ1-3; no firm D call. CDR3 length: 15 residues. V lost 5 bases, J lost 3 bases, and 15 bases lay in between. Germline V gene data show CDR1 as SGHRS and CDR2 as YFSETQ. The CDR3: CASRAIKTGGNTIYF. CDR3 nucleotide sequence: TGCGCCAGCAGGGCGATCAAGACCGGTGGAAACACCATATATTTT.